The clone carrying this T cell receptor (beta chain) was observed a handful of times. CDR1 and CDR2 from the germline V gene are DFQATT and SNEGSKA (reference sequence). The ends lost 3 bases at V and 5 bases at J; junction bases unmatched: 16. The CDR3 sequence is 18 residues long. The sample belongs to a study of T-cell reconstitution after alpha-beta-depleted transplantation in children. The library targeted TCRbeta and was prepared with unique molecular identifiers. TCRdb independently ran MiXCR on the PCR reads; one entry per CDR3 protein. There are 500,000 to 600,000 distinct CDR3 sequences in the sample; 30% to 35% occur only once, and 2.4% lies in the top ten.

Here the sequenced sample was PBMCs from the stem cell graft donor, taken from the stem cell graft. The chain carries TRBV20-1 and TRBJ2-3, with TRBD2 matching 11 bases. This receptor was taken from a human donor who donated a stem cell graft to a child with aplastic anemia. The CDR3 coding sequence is TGCAGTGCTAGTATTACTAGCGGGAGATTGGGGGGTGGAGATACGCAGTATTTT. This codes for CSASITSGRLGGGDTQYF.